There are many counts of the clone carrying this T cell receptor (beta chain). The antigen remains undetermined. This sample was taken from a study of T-cell memory formation after mild COVID-19. Study-wide context: Clusters were largely donor specific. Findings and limits, study-wide: Clones that contracted from day 15 to 85 had balanced CD4/CD8; later expanders were CD4+ biased. Some clones that responded turned up in pre-infection memory, which suggests that cross-reactive memory joined in.

TCRdb reanalysed the 5' RACE reads using MiXCR and keeps one entry per CDR3 protein. The table records approximately 60,000 distinct CDR3 sequences, 9.5% of them present only once. Germline V CDR1 and CDR2: ENHRY, SYGVKD. V lost 2 bases, J lost 3 bases, and 11 bases lay in between. The length of the CDR3 is 15 residues. Sequencing was done on a sample of PBMCs or a T cell subset sorted from them (not recorded which). The chain couples TRBV10-3 to TRBJ1-5; D is possibly TRBD1 (6 bases). The sequence came from a man younger than 30 who had mild COVID-19 (a few samples of this study predate the infection). Cell type and time point are not known. The CDR3 region is CAISEPGADNQPQHF. CDR3 bases: TGTGCCATCAGTGAGCCGGGGGCGGACAATCAGCCCCAGCATTTT.